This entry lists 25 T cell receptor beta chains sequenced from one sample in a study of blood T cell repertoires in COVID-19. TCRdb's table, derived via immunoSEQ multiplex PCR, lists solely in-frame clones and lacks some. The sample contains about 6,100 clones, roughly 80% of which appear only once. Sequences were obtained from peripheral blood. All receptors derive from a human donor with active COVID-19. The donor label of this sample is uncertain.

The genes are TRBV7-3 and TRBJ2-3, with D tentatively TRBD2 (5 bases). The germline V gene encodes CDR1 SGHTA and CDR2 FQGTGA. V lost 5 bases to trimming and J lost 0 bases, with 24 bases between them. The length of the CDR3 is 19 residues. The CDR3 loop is CASSPNPPLGRSSTDTQYF. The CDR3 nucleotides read TGTGCCAGCAGCCCCAATCCCCCACTAGGTCGGAGCAGCACAGATACGCAGTATTTT.

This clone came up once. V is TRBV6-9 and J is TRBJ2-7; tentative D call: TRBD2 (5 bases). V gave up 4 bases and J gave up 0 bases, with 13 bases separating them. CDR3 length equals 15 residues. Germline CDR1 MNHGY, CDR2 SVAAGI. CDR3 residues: CASSWGPGSSYEQYF. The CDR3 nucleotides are TGTGCCAGCAGTTGGGGTCCGGGGAGCTCCTACGAGCAGTACTTC.

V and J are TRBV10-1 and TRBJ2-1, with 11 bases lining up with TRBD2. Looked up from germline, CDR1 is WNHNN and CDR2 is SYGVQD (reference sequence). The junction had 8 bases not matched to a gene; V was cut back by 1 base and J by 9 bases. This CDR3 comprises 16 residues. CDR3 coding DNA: TGCGCCAGCAGTGAGTTCGCACTAGCGGGGGCAGGTGAGCAGTTCTTC. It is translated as CASSEFALAGAGEQFF.

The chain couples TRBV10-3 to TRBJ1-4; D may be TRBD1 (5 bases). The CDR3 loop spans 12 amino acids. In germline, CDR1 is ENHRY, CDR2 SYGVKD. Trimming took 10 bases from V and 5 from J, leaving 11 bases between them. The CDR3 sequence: CATGGGNEKLFF. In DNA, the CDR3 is TGTGCCACCGGGGGGGGGAATGAAAAACTGTTTTTT.

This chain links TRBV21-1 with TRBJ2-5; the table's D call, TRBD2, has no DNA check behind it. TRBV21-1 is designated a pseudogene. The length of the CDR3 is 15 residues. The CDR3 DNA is TGTGCCAGCAGCAAAGGGACTCGGCAGCGGGAGACCCAGTACTTC. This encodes CASSKGTRQRETQYF.

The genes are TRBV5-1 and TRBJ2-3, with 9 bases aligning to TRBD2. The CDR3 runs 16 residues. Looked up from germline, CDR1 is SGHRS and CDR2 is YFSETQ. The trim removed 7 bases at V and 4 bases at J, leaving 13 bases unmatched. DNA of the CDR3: TGCGCCAGCCGTATCGCGGGGGGGCCTCTGTCAGATACGCAGTATTTT. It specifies CASRIAGGPLSDTQYF.

This CDR3 is CASSQAGASTDTQYF. As DNA, the CDR3 is TGTGCCAGCAGCCAAGCGGGGGCTAGCACAGATACGCAGTATTTT. The J gene is TRBJ2-3, the V gene TRBV11-2; TRBD2 agrees at 8 bases. There are 15 residues in the CDR3. V shed 5 bases, J shed 0 bases, and the junction held 4 bases outside the gene matches. Looked up from germline, CDR1 is SGHAT and CDR2 is FQNNGV.

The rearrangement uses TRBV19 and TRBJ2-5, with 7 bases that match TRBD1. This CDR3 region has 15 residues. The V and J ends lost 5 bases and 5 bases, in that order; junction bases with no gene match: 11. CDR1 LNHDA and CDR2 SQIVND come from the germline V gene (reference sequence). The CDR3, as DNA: TGTGCCAGTAGTTCATCAGGGGGAAGGGAGGAGACCCAGTACTTC. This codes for CASSSSGGREETQYF.

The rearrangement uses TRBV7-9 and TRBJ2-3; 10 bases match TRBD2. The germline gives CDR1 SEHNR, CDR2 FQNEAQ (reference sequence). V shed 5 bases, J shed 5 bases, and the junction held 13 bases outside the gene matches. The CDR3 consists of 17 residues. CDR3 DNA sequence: TGTGCCAGCAGCCCGCGGGCTAGCGGGAGTGAGGGAGATACGCAGTATTTT. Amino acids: CASSPRASGSEGDTQYF.

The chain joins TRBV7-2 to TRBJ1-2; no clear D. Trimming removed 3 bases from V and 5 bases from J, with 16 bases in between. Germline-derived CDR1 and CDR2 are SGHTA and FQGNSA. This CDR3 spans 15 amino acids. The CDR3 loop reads CASSFRRAPTYGYTF. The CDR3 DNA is TGTGCCAGCAGCTTCCGGAGGGCTCCTACTTATGGCTACACCTTC.

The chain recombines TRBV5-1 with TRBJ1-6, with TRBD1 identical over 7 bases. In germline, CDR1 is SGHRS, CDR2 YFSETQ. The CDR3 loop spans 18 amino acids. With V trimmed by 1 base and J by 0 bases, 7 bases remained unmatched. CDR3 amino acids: CASSLHGQDSSYNSPLHF. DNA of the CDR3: TGCGCCAGCAGCTTGCACGGACAGGACAGCTCCTATAATTCACCCCTCCACTTT.

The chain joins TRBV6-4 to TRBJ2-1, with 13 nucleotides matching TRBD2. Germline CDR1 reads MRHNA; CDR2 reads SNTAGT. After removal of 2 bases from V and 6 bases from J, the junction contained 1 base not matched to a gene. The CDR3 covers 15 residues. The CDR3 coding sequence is TGTGCCAGCAGTGACACTAGCGGGGGGGCCAATGAGCAGTTCTTC. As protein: CASSDTSGGANEQFF.

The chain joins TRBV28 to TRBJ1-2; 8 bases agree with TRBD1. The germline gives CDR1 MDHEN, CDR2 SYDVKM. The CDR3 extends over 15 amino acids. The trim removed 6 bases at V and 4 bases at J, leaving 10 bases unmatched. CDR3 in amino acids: CASSKEAGTGYGYTF. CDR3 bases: TGTGCCAGCAGCAAAGAAGCCGGGACAGGCTATGGCTACACCTTC.

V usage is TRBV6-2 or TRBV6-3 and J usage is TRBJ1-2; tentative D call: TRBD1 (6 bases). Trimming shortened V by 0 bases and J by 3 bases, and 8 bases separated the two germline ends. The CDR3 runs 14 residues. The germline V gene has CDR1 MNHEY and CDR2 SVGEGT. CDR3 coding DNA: TGTGCCAGCAGTTACTCAAGGACAGACTATGGCTACACCTTC. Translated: CASSYSRTDYGYTF.

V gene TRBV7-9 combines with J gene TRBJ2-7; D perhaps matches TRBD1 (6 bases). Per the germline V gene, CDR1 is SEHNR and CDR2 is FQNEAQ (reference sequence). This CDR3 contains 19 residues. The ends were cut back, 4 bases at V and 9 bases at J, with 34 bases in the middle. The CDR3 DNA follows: TGTGCCAGCAGCTCCCCCCGTCTGGGGGCGATTTCCCCTGCTATCGTGCAGTACTTC. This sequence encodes CASSSPRLGAISPAIVQYF.

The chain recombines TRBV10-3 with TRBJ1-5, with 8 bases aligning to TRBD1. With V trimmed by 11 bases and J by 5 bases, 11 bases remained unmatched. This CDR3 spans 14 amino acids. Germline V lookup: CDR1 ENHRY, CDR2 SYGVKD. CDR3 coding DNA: TGTGCCCTCTATTATGGACAGGGCTATCAGCCCCAGCATTTT. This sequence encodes CALYYGQGYQPQHF.

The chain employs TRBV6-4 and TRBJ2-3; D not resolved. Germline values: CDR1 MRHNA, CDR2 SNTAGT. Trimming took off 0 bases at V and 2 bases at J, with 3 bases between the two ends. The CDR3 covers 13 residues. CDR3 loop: CASSDSATDTQYF. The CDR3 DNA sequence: TGTGCCAGCAGTGACTCGGCCACAGATACGCAGTATTTT.

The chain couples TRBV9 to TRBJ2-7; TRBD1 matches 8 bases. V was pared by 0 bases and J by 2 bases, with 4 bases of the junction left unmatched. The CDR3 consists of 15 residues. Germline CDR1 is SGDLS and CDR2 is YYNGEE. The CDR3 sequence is CASSVGGTGPYEQYF. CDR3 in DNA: TGTGCCAGCAGCGTAGGGGGGACAGGTCCCTACGAGCAGTACTTC.

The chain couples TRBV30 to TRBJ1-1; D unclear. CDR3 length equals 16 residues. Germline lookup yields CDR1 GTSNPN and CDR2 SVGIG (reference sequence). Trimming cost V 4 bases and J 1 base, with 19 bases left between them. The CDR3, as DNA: TGTGCCTGGACCCCGTGGAGTAAGTCGGGGAACACTGAAGCTTTCTTT. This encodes CAWTPWSKSGNTEAFF.

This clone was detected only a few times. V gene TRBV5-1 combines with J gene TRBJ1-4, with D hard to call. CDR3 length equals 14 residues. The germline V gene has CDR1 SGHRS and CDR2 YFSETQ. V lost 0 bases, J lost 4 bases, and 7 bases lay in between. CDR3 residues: CASSLDRFNEKLFF. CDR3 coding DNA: TGCGCCAGCAGCTTGGACAGATTTAATGAAAAACTGTTTTTT.

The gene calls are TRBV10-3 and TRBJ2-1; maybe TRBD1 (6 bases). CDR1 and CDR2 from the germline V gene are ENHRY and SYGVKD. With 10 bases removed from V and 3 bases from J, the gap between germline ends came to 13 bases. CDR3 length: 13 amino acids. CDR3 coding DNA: TGTGCCACCGACCCCAGGGGCTACAATGAGCAGTTCTTC. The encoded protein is CATDPRGYNEQFF.

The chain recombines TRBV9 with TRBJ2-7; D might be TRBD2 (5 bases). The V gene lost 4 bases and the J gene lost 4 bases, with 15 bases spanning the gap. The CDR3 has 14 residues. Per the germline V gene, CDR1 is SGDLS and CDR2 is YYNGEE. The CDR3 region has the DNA TGTGCCAGCAGCCCCACCACTAGTTTTTACGAGCAGTACGTC. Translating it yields CASSPTTSFYEQYV.

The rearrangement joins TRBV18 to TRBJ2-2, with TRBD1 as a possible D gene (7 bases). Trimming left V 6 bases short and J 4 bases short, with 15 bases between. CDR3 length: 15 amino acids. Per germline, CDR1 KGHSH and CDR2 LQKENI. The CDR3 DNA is TGTGCCAGCTCCACAAGGCAGGGGGGCACCGGGGAGCTGTTTTTT. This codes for CASSTRQGGTGELFF.

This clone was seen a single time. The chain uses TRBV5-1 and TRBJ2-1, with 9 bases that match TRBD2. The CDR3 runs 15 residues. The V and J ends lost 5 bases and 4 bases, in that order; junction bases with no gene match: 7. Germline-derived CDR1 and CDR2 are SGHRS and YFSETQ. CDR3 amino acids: CASRSGTSRYNEQFF. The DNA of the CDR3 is TGCGCCAGCAGATCCGGGACTAGCAGATACAATGAGCAGTTCTTC.

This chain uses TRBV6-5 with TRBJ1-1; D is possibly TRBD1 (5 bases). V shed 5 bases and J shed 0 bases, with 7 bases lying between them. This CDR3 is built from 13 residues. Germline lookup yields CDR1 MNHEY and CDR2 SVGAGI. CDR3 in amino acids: CASSNRMNTEAFF. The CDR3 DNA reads TGTGCCAGCAGTAACAGGATGAACACTGAAGCTTTCTTT.